This TCR beta chain was observed in a study of blood T cell repertoires in COVID-19. V shed 8 bases and J shed 0 bases, with 13 bases lying between them. The CDR3 has 14 residues. Per the germline V gene, CDR1 is SGHAT and CDR2 is FQNNGV. Clones were read by immunoSEQ multiplex PCR, and TCRdb kept only the in-frame ones, dropping some. The data hold about 72,000 clones, with around 85% observed a single time. The TCR sequence derives from a woman aged 80 or over with active or convalescent COVID-19. Sequenced material: peripheral blood. The chain couples TRBV11-2 to TRBJ1-1; D gene unclear. CDR3 residues: CASPAPDMNTEAFF. The CDR3 nucleotides are TGTGCCAGCCCTGCCCCAGATATGAACACTGAAGCTTTCTTT.